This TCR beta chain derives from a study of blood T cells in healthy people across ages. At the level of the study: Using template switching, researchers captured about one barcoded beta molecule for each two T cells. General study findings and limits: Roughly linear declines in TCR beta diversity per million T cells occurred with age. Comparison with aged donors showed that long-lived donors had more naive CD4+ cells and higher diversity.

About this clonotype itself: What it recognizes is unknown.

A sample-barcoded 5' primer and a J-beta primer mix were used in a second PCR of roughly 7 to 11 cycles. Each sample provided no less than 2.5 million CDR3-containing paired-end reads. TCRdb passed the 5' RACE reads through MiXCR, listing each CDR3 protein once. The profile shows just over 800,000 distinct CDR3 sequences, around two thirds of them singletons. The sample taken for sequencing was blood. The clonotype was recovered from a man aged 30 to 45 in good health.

CDR3 residues: CASSKVSGQGPREQYF. The DNA for the CDR3 is TGCGCCAGCAGCAAAGTCTCGGGACAGGGCCCTCGGGAGCAGTACTTC. The chain links TRBV5-1 to TRBJ2-7, with 9 bases that match TRBD1. Germline V gives CDR1 SGHRS, CDR2 YFSETQ. Trimming cost V 4 bases and J 7 bases; bases outside gene matches: 15. The CDR3 loop spans 16 amino acids.